These 3 T cell receptor beta chains were all obtained from the same sample, sequenced in a study of T-cell reconstitution after alpha-beta-depleted transplantation in children. Unique molecular identifiers featured in how the TCRbeta library was prepared. One entry per CDR3 protein results from TCRdb running MiXCR on the PCR reads. The sample has around 580,000 distinct CDR3 sequences; 20% to 25% are singletons. This specimen was PBMCs, mostly from graft donor cells, taken 360 days after TCRalphabeta/CD19-depleted stem cell transplant. Source of these receptors: a boy younger than two who had a stem cell transplant for acute myeloid leukemia, so the T cells may come from the graft donor.

The chain carries TRBV5-1 and TRBJ2-3; D ambiguous. The CDR3 runs to 12 residues. Trimming cost V 1 base and J 6 bases, with 6 bases left between them. Germline V CDR1 and CDR2: SGHRS, YFSETQ. CDR3 amino acids: CASSLSFDTQYF. The CDR3 nucleotides read TGCGCCAGCAGCTTGAGTTTCGATACGCAGTATTTT. Full variable domain (outside the CDR3, taken from reference TRBV5-1 and TRBJ2-3): KAGVTQTPRYLIKTRGQQVTLSCSPISGHRSVSWYQQTPGQGLQFLFEYFSETQRNKGNFPGRFSGRQFSNSRSEMNVSTLELGDSALYLCASSLSFDTQYFGPGTRLTVL.

The chain joins TRBV12-3 or TRBV12-4 to TRBJ1-3; D gene unclear. V was cut by 6 bases and J by 2 bases, with 17 bases left in between. The CDR3 has 16 amino acids. Here the CDR3 reads CASRPPLMEAGNTIYF. CDR3 coding DNA: TGTGCCAGCAGGCCGCCATTGATGGAGGCTGGAAACACCATATATTTT.

The chain combines TRBV4-3 with TRBJ2-6; the D is unclear. The V gene lost 4 bases and the J gene lost 3 bases, with 13 bases spanning the gap. This CDR3 comprises 16 residues. Germline assignment: CDR1 LGHNA and CDR2 YSLEER. CDR3 sequence (DNA): TGCGCCAGCAGCCGAAGTAGGGTGATTGGGGCCAACGTCCTGACTTTC. The encoded protein is CASSRSRVIGANVLTF.